This TCR beta chain was captured by sequencing in a study of blood T cells in healthy people across ages. Through a sample-barcoded 5' primer and a J-beta primer mix, a second PCR was run for about 6 to 11 cycles. TCRdb used MiXCR to reprocess the 5' RACE reads, holding one entry per CDR3 protein. The sample contains 1.5 million to 1.8 million distinct CDR3 sequences, approximately 39% of which appear only once. Deletions cut 1 base from V and 2 bases from J, with 21 bases between. The V gene's germline CDR1 is SGHDN and CDR2 FVKESK. The CDR3 runs 18 residues. To note about this clonotype: The target antigen is unknown.

Overall study results and limits: More naive CD4+ cells and higher diversity were found in long-lived than in aged donors. Diversity estimated from one million T cells was considered an underestimate. Diversity of TCR beta per million T cells declined in a roughly linear way with age.

The TCR was taken from a woman aged 18-29 years in good health. The chain has TRBV14 and TRBJ2-7; D is perhaps TRBD2 (5 bases). Sequencing was done on a sample of blood. The CDR3 region is CASSQGFRRRKMTYEQYF. The CDR3 nucleotides are TGTGCCAGCAGCCAAGGTTTTCGGCGGAGGAAGATGACCTACGAGCAGTACTTC.